This T cell receptor (beta chain) was observed in a study of tumor-infiltrating lymphocytes in localized non-small cell lung cancer. Findings of the study overall: Different pieces of the same tissue were used for each assay. Tumors had more T cell infiltration than uninvolved lung, per TCRbeta sequencing and CD3 counts.

Comment on this clone: As yet, its antigen is unknown.

Assay used: immunoSEQ multiplex PCR; TCRdb lists only in-frame clones, some missing. The sample includes approximately 21,000 clones, approximately 80% seen only once; the top ten take around 3.4%. CDR3 size: 10 residues. CDR1 and CDR2 from the germline V gene are DFQATT and SNEGSKA (reference sequence). V lost 5 bases and J lost 11, with 12 bases in between. The chain links TRBV20-1 to TRBJ1-1; possibly TRBD1 for D (6 bases). The sample taken for sequencing was lung tumor tissue. This TCR came from a human donor with non-small cell lung cancer. The DNA of the CDR3 is TGCAGTGCTCCGGGACATGGGGCTTTCTTT. Translated: CSAPGHGAFF.